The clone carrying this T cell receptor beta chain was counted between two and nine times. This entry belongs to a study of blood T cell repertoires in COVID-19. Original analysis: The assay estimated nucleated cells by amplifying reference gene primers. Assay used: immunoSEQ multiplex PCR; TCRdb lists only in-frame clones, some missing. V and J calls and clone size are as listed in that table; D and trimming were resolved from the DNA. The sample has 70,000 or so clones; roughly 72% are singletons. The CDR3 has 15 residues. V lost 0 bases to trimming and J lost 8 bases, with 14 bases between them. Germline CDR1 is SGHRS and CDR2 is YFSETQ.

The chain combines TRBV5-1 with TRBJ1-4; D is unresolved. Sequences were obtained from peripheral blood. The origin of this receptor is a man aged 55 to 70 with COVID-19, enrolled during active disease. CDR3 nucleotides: TGCGCCAGCAGCTTGGGCCCGCCCGGAGGGGAAAAACTGTTTTTT. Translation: CASSLGPPGGEKLFF.